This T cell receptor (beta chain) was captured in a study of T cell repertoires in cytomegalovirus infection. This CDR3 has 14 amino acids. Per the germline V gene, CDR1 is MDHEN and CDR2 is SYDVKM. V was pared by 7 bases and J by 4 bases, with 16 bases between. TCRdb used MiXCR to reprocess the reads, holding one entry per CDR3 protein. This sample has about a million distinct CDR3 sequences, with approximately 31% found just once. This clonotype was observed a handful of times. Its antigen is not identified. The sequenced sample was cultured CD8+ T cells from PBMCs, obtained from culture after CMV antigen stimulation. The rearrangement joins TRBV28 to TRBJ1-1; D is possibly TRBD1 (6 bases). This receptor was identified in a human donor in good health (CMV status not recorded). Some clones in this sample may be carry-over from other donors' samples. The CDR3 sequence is CASNEQGGGTEAFF. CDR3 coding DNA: TGTGCCAGCAATGAACAGGGTGGGGGCACTGAAGCTTTCTTT. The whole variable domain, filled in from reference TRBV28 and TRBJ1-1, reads DVKVTQSSRYLVKRTGEKVFLECVQDMDHENMFWYRQDPGLGLRLIYFSYDVKMKEKGDIPEGYSVSREKKERFSLILESASTNQTSMYLCASNEQGGGTEAFFGQGTRLTVV.